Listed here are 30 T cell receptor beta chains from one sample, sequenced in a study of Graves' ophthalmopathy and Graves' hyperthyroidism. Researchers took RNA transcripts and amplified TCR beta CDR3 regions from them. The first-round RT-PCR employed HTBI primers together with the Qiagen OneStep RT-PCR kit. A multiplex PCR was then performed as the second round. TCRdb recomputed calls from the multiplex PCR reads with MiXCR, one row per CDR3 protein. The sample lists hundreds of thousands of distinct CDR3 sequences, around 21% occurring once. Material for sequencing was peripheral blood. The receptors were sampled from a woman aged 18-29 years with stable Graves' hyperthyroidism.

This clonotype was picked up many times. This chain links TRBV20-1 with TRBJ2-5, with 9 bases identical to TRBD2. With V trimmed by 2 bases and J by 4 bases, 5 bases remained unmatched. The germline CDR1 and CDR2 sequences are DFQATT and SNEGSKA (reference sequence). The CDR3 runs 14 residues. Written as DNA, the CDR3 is TGCAGTGCTAGACGCGGGAGGGCCGGAGAGACCCAGTACTTC. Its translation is CSARRGRAGETQYF.

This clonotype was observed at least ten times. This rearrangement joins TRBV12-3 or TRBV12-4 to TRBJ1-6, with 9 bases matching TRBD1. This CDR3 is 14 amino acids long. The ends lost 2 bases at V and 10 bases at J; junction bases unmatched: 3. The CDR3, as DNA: TGTGCCAGCAGTTTAAGGACAGGGGAATCACCCCTCCACTTT. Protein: CASSLRTGESPLHF.

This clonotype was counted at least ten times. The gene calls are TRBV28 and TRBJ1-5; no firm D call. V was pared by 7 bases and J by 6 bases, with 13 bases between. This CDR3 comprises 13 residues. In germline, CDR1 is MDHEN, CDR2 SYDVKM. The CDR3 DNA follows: TGTGCCAGCACTTACAGTCTCGGTCAGCCCCAGCATTTT. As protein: CASTYSLGQPQHF.

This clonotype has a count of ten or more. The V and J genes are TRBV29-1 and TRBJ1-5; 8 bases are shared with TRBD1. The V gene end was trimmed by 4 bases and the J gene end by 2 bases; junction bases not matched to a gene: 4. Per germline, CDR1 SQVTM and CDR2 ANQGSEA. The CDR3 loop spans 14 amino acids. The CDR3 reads CSVVTGGGNQPQHF. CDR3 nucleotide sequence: TGCAGCGTTGTCACAGGGGGTGGCAATCAGCCCCAGCATTTT.

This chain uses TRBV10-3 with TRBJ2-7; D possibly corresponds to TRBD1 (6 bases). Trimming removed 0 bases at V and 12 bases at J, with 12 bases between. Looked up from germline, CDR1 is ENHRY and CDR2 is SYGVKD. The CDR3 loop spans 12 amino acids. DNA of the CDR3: TGTGCCATCAGTGAGTCAGGGGGACCGCCGTACTTC. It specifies CAISESGGPPYF.

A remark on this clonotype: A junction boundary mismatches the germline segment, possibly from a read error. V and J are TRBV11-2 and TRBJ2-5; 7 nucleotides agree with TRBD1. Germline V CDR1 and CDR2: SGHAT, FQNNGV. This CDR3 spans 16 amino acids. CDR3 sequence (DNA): TGTGCCATCAGCTCAACCGGGACAGAGAGCCAAGAGACCCAGTACTTC. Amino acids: CAISSTGTESQETQYF.

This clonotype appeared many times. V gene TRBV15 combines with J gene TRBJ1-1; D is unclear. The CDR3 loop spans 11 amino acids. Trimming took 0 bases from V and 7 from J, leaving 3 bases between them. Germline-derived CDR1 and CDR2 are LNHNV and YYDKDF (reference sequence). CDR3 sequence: CATSREGEAFF. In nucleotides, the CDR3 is TGTGCCACCAGCAGAGAGGGTGAAGCTTTCTTT.

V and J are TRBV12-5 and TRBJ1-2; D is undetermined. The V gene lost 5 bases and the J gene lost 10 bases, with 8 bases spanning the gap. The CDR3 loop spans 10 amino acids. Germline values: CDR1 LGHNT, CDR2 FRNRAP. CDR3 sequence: CASGRLDYTF. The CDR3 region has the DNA TGTGCTAGTGGTAGACTAGACTACACCTTC.

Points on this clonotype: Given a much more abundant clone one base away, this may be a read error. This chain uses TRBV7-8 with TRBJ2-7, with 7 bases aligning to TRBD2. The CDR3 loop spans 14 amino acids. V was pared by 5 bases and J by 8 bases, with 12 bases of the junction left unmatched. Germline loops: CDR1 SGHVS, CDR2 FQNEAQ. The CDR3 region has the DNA TGTGCCAGCAGCCTAAGGACTAGTTTGCACAAGCAGTACTTC. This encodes CASSLRTSLHKQYF.

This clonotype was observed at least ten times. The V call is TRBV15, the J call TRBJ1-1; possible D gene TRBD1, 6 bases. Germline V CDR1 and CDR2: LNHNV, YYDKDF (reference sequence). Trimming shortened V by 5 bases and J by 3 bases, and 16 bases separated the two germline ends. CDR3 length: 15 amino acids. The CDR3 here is CATSVDNRADTEAFF. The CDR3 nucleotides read TGTGCCACCAGCGTCGATAACAGGGCAGACACTGAAGCTTTCTTT. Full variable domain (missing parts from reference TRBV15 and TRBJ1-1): DAMVIQNPRYQVTQFGKPVTLSCSQTLNHNVMYWYQQKSSQAPKLLFHYYDKDFNNEADTPDNFQSRRPNTSFCFLDIRSPGLGDTAMYLCATSVDNRADTEAFFGQGTRLTVV.

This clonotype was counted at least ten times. The DNA of the CDR3 is TGTGCCAGCAGTTCAGGGTACAGTGGCTACACCTTC. Its protein product is CASSSGYSGYTF. The rearrangement links TRBV6-5 to TRBJ1-2, with D possibly being TRBD1 (5 bases). V gave up 4 bases and J gave up 7 bases, with 10 bases separating them. The germline V gene encodes CDR1 MNHEY and CDR2 SVGAGI. The CDR3 spans 12 residues.

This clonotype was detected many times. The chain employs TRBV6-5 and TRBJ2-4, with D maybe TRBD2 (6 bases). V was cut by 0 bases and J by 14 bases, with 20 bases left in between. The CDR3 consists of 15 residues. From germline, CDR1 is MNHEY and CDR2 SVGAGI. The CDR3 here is CASSYSRSLDRREYF. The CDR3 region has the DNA TGTGCCAGCAGTTACTCTCGAAGCTTGGACCGGAGGGAGTACTTC.

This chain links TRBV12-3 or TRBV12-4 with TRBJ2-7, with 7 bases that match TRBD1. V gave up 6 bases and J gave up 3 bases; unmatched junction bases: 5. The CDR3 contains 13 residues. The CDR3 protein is CASRSTGDYEQYF. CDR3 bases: TGTGCCAGCAGATCCACAGGGGACTACGAGCAGTACTTC.

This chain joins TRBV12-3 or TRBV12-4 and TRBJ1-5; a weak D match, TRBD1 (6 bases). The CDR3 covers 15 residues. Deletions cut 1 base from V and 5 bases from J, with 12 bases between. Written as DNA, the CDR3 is TGTGCCAGCAGTTTAGGAGACAGGCCGTATCAGCCCCAGCATTTT. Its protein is CASSLGDRPYQPQHF.

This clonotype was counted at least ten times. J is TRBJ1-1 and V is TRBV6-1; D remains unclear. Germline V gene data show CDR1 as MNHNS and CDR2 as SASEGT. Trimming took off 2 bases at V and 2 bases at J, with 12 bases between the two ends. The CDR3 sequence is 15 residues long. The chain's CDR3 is CASSEFALINTEAFF. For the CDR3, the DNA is TGTGCCAGCAGTGAATTCGCTCTTATTAACACTGAAGCTTTCTTT.

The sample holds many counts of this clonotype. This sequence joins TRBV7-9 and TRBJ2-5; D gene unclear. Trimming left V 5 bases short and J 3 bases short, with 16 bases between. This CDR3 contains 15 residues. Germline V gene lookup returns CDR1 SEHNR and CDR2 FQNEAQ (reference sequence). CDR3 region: CASSLASGSEETQYF. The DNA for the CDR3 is TGTGCCAGCAGCCTTGCCTCGGGCAGTGAAGAGACCCAGTACTTC.

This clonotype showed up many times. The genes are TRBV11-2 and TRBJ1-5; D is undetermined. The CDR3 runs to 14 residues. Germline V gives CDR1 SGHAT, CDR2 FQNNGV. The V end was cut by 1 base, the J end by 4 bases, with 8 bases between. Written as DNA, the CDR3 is TGTGCCAGCAGCTTAGGCAGGCAAAATCAGCCCCAGCATTTT. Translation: CASSLGRQNQPQHF.

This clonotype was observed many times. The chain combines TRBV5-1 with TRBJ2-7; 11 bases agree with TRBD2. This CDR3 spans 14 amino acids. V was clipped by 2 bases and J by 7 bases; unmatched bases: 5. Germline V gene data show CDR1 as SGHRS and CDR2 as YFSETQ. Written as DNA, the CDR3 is TGCGCCAGCAGCTTTACTAGCGGGAGTAGAGAGCAGTACTTC. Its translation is CASSFTSGSREQYF.

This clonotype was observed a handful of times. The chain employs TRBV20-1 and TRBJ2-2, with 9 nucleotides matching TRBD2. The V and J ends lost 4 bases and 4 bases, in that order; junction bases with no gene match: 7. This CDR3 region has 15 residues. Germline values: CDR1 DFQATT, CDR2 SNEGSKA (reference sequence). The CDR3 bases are TGCAGTGCTACTAGCGGGAATTCCCCCACCGGGGAGCTGTTTTTT. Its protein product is CSATSGNSPTGELFF.

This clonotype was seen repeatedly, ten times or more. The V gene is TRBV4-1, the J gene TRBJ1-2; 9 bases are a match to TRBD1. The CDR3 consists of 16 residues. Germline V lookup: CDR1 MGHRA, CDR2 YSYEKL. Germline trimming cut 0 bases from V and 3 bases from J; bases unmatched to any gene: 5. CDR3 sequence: CASSQEVDRGYYGYTF. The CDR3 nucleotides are TGCGCCAGCAGCCAAGAAGTGGACAGGGGTTACTATGGCTACACCTTC.

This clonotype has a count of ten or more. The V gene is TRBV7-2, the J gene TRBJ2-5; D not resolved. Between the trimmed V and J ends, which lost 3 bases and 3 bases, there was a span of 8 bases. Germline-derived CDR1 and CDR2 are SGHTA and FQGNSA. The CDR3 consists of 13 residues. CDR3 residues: CASSFPKEETQYF. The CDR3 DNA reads TGTGCCAGCAGCTTCCCCAAGGAAGAGACCCAGTACTTC.

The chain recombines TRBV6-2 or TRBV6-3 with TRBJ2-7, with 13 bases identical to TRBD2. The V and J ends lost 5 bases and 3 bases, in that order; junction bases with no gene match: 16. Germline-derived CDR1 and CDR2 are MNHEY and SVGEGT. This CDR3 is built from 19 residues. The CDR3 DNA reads TGTGCCAGCAGTACAGGGGTGGGACTAGCGGGAAGGAGGCACTACGAGCAGTACTTC. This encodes CASSTGVGLAGRRHYEQYF.

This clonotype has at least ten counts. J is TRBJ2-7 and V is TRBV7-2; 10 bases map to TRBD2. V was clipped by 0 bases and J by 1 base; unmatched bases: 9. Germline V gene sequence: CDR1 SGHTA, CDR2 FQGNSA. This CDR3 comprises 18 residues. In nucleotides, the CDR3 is TGTGCCAGCAGCTTAGCGAGTAGCGGGAGGTCGTCTTCCTACGAGCAGTACTTC. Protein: CASSLASSGRSSSYEQYF. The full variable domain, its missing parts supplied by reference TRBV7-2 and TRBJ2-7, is GAGVSQSPSNKVTEKGKDVELRCDPISGHTALYWYRQSLGQGLEFLIYFQGNSAPDKSGLPSDRFSAERTGGSVSTLTIQRTQQEDSAVYLCASSLASSGRSSSYEQYFGPGTRLTVT.

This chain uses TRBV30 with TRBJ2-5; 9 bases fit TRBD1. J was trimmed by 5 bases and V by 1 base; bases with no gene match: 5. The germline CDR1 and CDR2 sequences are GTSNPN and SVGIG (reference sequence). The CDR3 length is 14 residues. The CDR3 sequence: CAWSDGTGYETQYF. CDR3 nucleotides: TGTGCCTGGAGTGACGGGACAGGGTACGAGACCCAGTACTTC.

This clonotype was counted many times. CDR3 coding DNA: TGTGCCACCAGTGATTCGAGGACAGGCAACAATCAGCCCCAGCATTTT. This encodes CATSDSRTGNNQPQHF. The genes are TRBV24-1 and TRBJ1-5, with 7 bases matching TRBD1. The CDR3 runs 16 residues. Germline V gene data show CDR1 as KGHDR and CDR2 as SFDVKD. Losses at the gene ends were 2 bases for V and 3 bases for J; bases not matched to a gene: 6.

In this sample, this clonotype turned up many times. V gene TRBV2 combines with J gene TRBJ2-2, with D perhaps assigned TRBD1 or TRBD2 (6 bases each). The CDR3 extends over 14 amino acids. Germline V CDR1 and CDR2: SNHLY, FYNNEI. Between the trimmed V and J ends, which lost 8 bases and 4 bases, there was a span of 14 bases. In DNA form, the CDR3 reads TGTGCCAGCCGAACCGGGGGCGGCACCGGGGAGCTGTTTTTT. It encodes CASRTGGGTGELFF.

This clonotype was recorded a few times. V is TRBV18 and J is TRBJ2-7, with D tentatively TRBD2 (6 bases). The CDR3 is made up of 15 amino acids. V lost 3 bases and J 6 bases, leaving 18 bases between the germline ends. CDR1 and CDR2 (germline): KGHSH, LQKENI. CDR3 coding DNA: TGTGCCAGCTCACCCGGGGTGGAGGGGCGCGTCGAGCAGTACTTC. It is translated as CASSPGVEGRVEQYF.

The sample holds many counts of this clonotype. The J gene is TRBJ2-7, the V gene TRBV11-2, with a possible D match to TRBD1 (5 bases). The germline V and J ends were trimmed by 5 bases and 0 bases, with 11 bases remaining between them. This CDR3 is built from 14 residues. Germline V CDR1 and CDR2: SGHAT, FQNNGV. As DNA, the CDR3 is TGTGCCAGCAGCGTCCGCAGGGACTCCTACGAGCAGTACTTC. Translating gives CASSVRRDSYEQYF.

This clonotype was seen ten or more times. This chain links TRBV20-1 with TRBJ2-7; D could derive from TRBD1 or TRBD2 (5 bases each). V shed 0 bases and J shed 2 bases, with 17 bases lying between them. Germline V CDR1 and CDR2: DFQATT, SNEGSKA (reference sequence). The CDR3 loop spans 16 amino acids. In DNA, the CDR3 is TGCAGTGCTAGAGACTTTCGGGCAATGGGGGCCTACGAGCAGTACTTC. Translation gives CSARDFRAMGAYEQYF.

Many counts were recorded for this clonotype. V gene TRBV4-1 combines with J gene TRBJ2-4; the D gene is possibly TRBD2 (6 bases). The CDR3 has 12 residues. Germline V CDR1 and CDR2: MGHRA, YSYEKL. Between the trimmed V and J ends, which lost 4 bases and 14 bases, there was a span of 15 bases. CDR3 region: CASSPGVVVKYF. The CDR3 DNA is TGCGCCAGCAGCCCGGGAGTGGTGGTTAAGTACTTC.